This TCR beta chain was sequenced for a study of PD-L1 blockade in urothelial cancer. Time point: pretreatment peripheral blood. Assay: immunoSEQ multiplex PCR; the TCRdb copy retains only in-frame clones and omits some. Of approximately 52,000 clones in the sample, around 72% are singletons; the top ten hold 4%. Germline-derived CDR1 and CDR2 are SGHTA and FQGTGA. This CDR3 spans 14 amino acids. V lost 2 bases to trimming and J lost 2 bases, with 7 bases between them. V gene TRBV7-3 combines with J gene TRBJ2-1; D possibly corresponds to TRBD2 (5 bases). Source: PBMCs, taken around atezolizumab (anti-PD-L1) treatment. This TCR was recovered from a man between 65 and 80 years old with urothelial cancer. CDR3 region: CASSLEGAYNEQFF. The CDR3 nucleotides are TGTGCCAGCAGCTTAGAGGGAGCCTACAATGAGCAGTTCTTC. The complete variable domain, with remaining parts taken from reference TRBV7-3 and TRBJ2-1, reads GAGVSQTPSNKVTEKGKYVELRCDPISGHTALYWYRQSLGQGPEFLIYFQGTGAADDSGLPNDRFFAVRPEGSVSTLKIQRTERGDSAVYLCASSLEGAYNEQFFGPGTRLTVL.